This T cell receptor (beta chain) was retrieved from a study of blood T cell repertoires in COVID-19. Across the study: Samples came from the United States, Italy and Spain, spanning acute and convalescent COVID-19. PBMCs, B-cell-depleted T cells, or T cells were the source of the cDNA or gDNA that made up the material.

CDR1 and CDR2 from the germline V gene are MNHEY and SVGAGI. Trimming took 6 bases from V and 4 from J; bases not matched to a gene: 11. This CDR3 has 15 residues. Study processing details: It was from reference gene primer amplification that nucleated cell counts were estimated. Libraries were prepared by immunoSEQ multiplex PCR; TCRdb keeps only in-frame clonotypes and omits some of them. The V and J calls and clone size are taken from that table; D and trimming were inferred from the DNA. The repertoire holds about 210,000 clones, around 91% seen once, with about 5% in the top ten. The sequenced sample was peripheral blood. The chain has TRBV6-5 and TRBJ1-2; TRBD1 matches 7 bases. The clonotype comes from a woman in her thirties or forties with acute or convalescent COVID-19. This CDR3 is CASRTGTAQAYGYTF. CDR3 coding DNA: TGTGCCAGCAGAACCGGGACAGCCCAAGCCTATGGCTACACCTTC.